This is a list of T cell receptor beta chains from one sample in a study of T cell repertoires in cytomegalovirus infection. TCRdb ran MiXCR on the reads and lists one entry per CDR3 protein. Found here are roughly 500,000 distinct CDR3 sequences, 25% to 35% of them singletons; the top ten hold around a sixth. The antigens these receptors bind are not known. This specimen was cultured PBMCs, taken from culture after CMV antigen stimulation. The origin of the receptors is a human donor in good health (CMV status not recorded). Some clones in this sample may be carry-over from other donors' samples. Both conserved end residues are part of each CDR3. The D gene is left open where the match is weak. Clone size is given for some rows only: seen once, a few or many times, or a class if the clone is expanded.

V: TRBV19
J: TRBJ2-3
size: -
D: -
length: 13
CDR3: CASRDRSTDTQYF
DNA: TGTGCCAGTAGAGACAGAAGCACAGATACGCAGTATTTT

V: TRBV19
J: TRBJ2-1
size: -
D: -
length: 13
CDR3: CASSIGVRNEQFF
DNA: TGTGCCAGTAGTATAGGGGTACGGAATGAGCAGTTCTTC

V: TRBV7-2
J: TRBJ1-1
size: many
D: -
length: 13
CDR3: CASSLTQGTEAFF
DNA: TGTGCCAGCAGCTTAACACAGGGAACTGAAGCTTTCTTT

V: TRBV5-6
J: TRBJ1-3
size: few
D: -
length: 20
CDR3: CASSLEEGRAGSSSGNTIYF
DNA: TGTGCCAGCAGCTTGGAGGAGGGCAGGGCGGGTTCTAGCTCTGGAAACACCATATATTTT

V: TRBV20-1
J: TRBJ2-1
size: -
D: TRBD2
length: 14
CDR3: CSAGRLAGEYEQFF
DNA: TGCAGTGCCGGGCGGCTAGCGGGAGAGTATGAGCAGTTCTTC

V: TRBV6-5
J: TRBJ2-3
size: -
D: TRBD2
length: 17
CDR3: CASGTSGRAPGTDTQYF
DNA: TGTGCCTCCGGAACTAGCGGGAGGGCCCCGGGCACAGATACGCAGTATTTT

V: TRBV7-2
J: TRBJ2-1
size: many
D: -
length: 13
CDR3: CASRPGIVNEQFF
DNA: TGTGCCAGCAGACCAGGAATAGTGAATGAGCAGTTCTTC

V: TRBV10-3
J: TRBJ2-3
size: -
D: -
length: 15
CDR3: CAAATGTLYTDTQYF
DNA: TGTGCCGCAGCGACCGGGACTCTTTACACAGATACGCAGTATTTT

V: TRBV11-2
J: TRBJ1-4
size: few
D: -
length: 15
CDR3: CASSHYSSTNEKLFF
DNA: TGTGCCAGCAGCCACTATTCTTCAACTAATGAAAAACTGTTTTTT

V: TRBV7-3
J: TRBJ2-3
size: -
D: -
length: 15
CDR3: CASSLRGAATDTQYF
DNA: TGTGCCAGCAGCTTAAGAGGGGCCGCAACGGATACGCAGTATTTT

V: TRBV7-2
J: TRBJ1-1
size: -
D: TRBD1
length: 15
CDR3: CASSTQGGGGTEAFF
DNA: TGTGCCAGCAGTACTCAGGGGGGAGGCGGCACTGAAGCTTTCTTT

V: TRBV7-2
J: TRBJ2-3
size: many
D: TRBD2
length: 15
CDR3: CASSGGTSGWNTQYF
DNA: TGTGCCAGCAGCGGCGGGACTAGCGGGTGGAATACGCAGTATTTT

V: TRBV7-3
J: TRBJ2-1
size: -
D: -
length: 14
CDR3: CASSLDGTYNEQFF
DNA: TGTGCCAGCAGCTTAGACGGGACCTACAATGAGCAGTTCTTC

V: TRBV5-5
J: TRBJ2-4
size: -
D: -
length: 14
CDR3: CASSFQGNKNIQYF
DNA: TGTGCCAGCAGCTTTCAGGGGAACAAAAACATTCAGTACTTC

V: TRBV30
J: TRBJ1-1
size: -
D: -
length: 13
CDR3: CAWSAQGDTEAFF
DNA: TGTGCCTGGAGCGCACAGGGTGACACTGAAGCTTTCTTT

V: TRBV7-8
J: TRBJ2-1
size: many
D: -
length: 16
CDR3: CASSLVGRVIHNEQFF
DNA: TGTGCCAGCAGCTTAGTAGGACGGGTAATCCACAATGAGCAGTTCTTC